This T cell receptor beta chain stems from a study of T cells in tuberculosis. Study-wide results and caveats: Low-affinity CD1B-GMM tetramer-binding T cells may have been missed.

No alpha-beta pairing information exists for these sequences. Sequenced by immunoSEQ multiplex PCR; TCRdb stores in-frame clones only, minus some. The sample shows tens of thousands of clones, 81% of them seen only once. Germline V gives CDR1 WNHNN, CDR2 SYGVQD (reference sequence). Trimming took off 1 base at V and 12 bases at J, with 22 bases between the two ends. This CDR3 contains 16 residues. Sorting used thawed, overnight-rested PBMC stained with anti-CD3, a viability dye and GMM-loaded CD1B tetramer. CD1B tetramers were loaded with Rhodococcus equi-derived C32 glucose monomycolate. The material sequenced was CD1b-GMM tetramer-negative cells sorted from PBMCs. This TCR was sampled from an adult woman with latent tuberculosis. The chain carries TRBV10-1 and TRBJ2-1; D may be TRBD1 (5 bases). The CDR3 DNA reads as TGCGCCAGCAGTGAGTGGGGCCGTCGTATTCTCGTTGTGCAGTTCTTC. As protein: CASSEWGRRILVVQFF.